The 17 T cell receptor beta chains below come from one sample, sequenced in a study of a mutant IDH1 vaccine in newly diagnosed glioma. Method: immunoSEQ multiplex PCR; TCRdb's copy keeps in-frame clones and lacks some. The sample comprises tens of thousands of clones, about 80% of which are singletons, and roughly 3.1% rests with the top ten. No antigens are known for them. Noted time point: week 35, safety follow-up. Vaccinated patients received 300 ug of mutant IDH1 20-mer peptide per dose, with topical imiquimod. This specimen was PBMCs, taken from a glioma patient whose treatment included an IDH1 peptide vaccine. The receptor source for this set is a middle-aged man with glioma. Some clones in this sample may be carry-over from other donors' samples.

The chain carries TRBV29-1 and TRBJ1-4; no clear D gene. CDR3 length: 12 residues. The V gene's germline CDR1 is SQVTM and CDR2 ANQGSEA. Between the trimmed V and J ends, which lost 4 bases and 3 bases, there was a span of 6 bases. CDR3 residues: CSVAAANEKLFF. The CDR3 DNA follows: TGCAGCGTTGCTGCGGCTAATGAAAAACTGTTTTTT.

The chain carries TRBV28 and TRBJ1-5, with D maybe TRBD1 (6 bases). Per the germline V gene, CDR1 is MDHEN and CDR2 is SYDVKM. CDR3 length equals 17 residues. V was shortened by 5 bases and J by 3 bases, with 20 bases between the two germline ends. The CDR3, as DNA: TGTGCCAGCAGTGGTCTGGGGGGCGCCCGGGTCAATCAGCCCCAGCATTTT. Its translation: CASSGLGGARVNQPQHF.

The chain recombines TRBV7-9 with TRBJ2-7; D remains unclear. Germline V gives CDR1 SEHNR, CDR2 FQNEAQ (reference sequence). The CDR3 extends over 15 amino acids. V was clipped by 0 bases and J by 3 bases, with 12 bases between them. The CDR3, as DNA: TGTGCCAGCAGCTTAGCGAGGACGGGCGGCTACGAGCAGTACTTC. Translating it yields CASSLARTGGYEQYF.

The chain carries TRBV5-4 and TRBJ1-5; D perhaps matches TRBD1 (6 bases). Looked up from germline, CDR1 is SGHNT and CDR2 is YYREEE (reference sequence). The CDR3 is 15 amino acids. With 0 bases removed from V and 7 bases from J, the gap between germline ends came to 14 bases. The CDR3 sequence: CASSLEGQSAQPQHF. For the CDR3, the DNA is TGTGCCAGCAGCTTGGAGGGACAAAGTGCCCAGCCCCAGCATTTT.

The chain couples TRBV27 to TRBJ1-2, with a weak D call TRBD1 (6 bases). Per germline, CDR1 MNHEY and CDR2 SMNVEV (reference sequence). The CDR3 is 14 amino acids. Between the trimmed V and J ends, which lost 6 bases and 5 bases, there was a span of 16 bases. The CDR3 region has the DNA TGTGCCAGCAGCCGCCAGGGGCAACGGTATGGCTACACCTTC. Protein sequence: CASSRQGQRYGYTF.

The rearrangement links TRBV5-4 to TRBJ2-2, with D perhaps assigned TRBD1 or TRBD2 (6 bases each). The germline V gene encodes CDR1 SGHNT and CDR2 YYREEE (reference sequence). There are 15 residues in the CDR3. Trimming removed 2 bases at V and 5 bases at J, with 13 bases between. The CDR3 bases are TGTGCCAGCAGCTTTAATGGGGGGCTTACCGGGGAGCTGTTTTTT. Translated, it gives CASSFNGGLTGELFF.

Only a few counts were recorded for this clone. The chain couples TRBV20-1 to TRBJ2-3; D remains unclear. There are 11 residues in the CDR3. CDR1 is DFQATT and CDR2 is SNEGSKA in the germline V gene (reference sequence). The CDR3 DNA is TGCAAACCGACCAGCACAGATACGCAGTATTTT. Translated: CKPTSTDTQYF.

This clone was counted a single time. The V and J genes are TRBV6-6 and TRBJ1-5; a weak D match, TRBD1 (6 bases). This CDR3 spans 15 amino acids. The germline V gene has CDR1 MNHNY and CDR2 SVGAGI (reference sequence). Trimming left V 1 base short and J 0 bases short, with 7 bases between. CDR3 coding DNA: TGTGCCAGCAGTTACTGGACAGTTAGCAATCAGCCCCAGCATTTT. Its protein is CASSYWTVSNQPQHF.

As to this clone: The sample contains more than one DNA sequence encoding this CDR3. The chain recombines TRBV4-1 with TRBJ1-5, with D tentatively TRBD1 (5 bases). The germline V gene encodes CDR1 MGHRA and CDR2 YSYEKL. This CDR3 has 13 residues. V was trimmed by 0 bases and J by 5 bases, leaving 5 bases between them. The CDR3 loop is CASSQDRDQPQHF. In DNA, the CDR3 is TGCGCCAGCAGCCAAGACAGGGATCAGCCCCAGCATTTT.

CDR3 sequence reads: CAISVEGGRAIGYTF. The CDR3 DNA sequence: TGTGCCATCAGTGTAGAAGGGGGCAGAGCTATTGGCTACACCTTC. The chain carries TRBV10-3 and TRBJ1-2; 7 bases are shared with TRBD1. V lost 4 bases and J lost 7; bases outside the gene matches: 12. The CDR3 covers 15 residues. The germline V gene has CDR1 ENHRY and CDR2 SYGVKD.

This clone appeared a single time. This sequence joins TRBV19 and TRBJ1-1, with 9 bases aligning to TRBD1. J gave up 4 bases and V 9 bases, and 15 bases lay outside the gene matches. The CDR3 sequence is 16 residues long. Germline CDR1 and CDR2: LNHDA and SQIVND (reference sequence). CDR3 bases: TGTGCCAGCCGTTCTGGCCCGGGACAGGGACTCACTGAAGCTTTCTTT. Translating gives CASRSGPGQGLTEAFF.

The chain joins TRBV5-5 to TRBJ1-2; tentatively, D is TRBD1 (5 bases). Deletions cut 0 bases from V and 6 bases from J, with 9 bases between. The CDR3 runs to 13 residues. Germline CDR1 is SGHKS and CDR2 is YYEKEE (reference sequence). CDR3 coding DNA: TGTGCCAGCAGCTTGGGGGACGGGAATGGCTACACCTTC. Encoded protein: CASSLGDGNGYTF.

The rearrangement links TRBV6-5 to TRBJ2-7; the match to TRBD1 covers 9 bases. This CDR3 is built from 14 residues. The junction had 9 bases not matched to a gene; V was cut back by 7 bases and J by 5 bases. CDR1 and CDR2 from the germline V gene are MNHEY and SVGAGI. The CDR3 DNA reads as TGTGCCAGCAATCGTGGGACAGGGATGAACGAGCAGTACTTC. Translated: CASNRGTGMNEQYF.

This sequence joins TRBV30 and TRBJ2-3, with 8 bases fitting TRBD1. The CDR3 consists of 16 residues. The V gene end was trimmed by 0 bases and the J gene end by 3 bases; junction bases not matched to a gene: 8. Germline CDR1 is GTSNPN and CDR2 is SVGIG (reference sequence). In nucleotides, the CDR3 is TGTGCCTGGAGTGTACTCCCCCAGGGGGCTACAGATACGCAGTATTTT. Protein: CAWSVLPQGATDTQYF.

The chain recombines TRBV30 with TRBJ2-7; D not certain. Germline assignment: CDR1 GTSNPN and CDR2 SVGIG (reference sequence). The V and J ends lost 1 base and 1 base respectively, with 14 bases between them. The CDR3 consists of 15 residues. The CDR3 DNA reads as TGTGCCTGGAGTGGACCTAGTGGGCTTTCCTACGAGCAGTACTTC. This gives the protein CAWSGPSGLSYEQYF.

V gene TRBV4-1 combines with J gene TRBJ2-7; D is undetermined. With 0 bases removed from V and 1 base from J, the gap between germline ends came to 16 bases. The CDR3 sequence is 17 residues long. The germline V gene encodes CDR1 MGHRA and CDR2 YSYEKL. The CDR3: CASSQDRAGADSYEQYF. DNA for the CDR3: TGCGCCAGCAGCCAAGATAGAGCAGGAGCCGATTCCTACGAGCAGTACTTC.

This rearrangement joins TRBV7-9 to TRBJ1-1; D not resolved. V was trimmed by 2 bases and J by 6 bases, leaving 16 bases between them. Germline CDR1 and CDR2: SEHNR and FQNEAQ (reference sequence). The CDR3 loop spans 15 amino acids. For the CDR3, the DNA is TGTGCCAGCAGCTTAAGCGGATCCGGCCCCCCTGAAGCTTTCTTT. This encodes CASSLSGSGPPEAFF.